This entry lists 2 T cell receptor beta chains sequenced from one sample in a study of T cells after yellow fever vaccination. TCRdb used MiXCR to reprocess the 5' RACE reads, holding one entry per CDR3 protein. Among about 630,000 distinct CDR3 sequences, about 12% were seen once, and the ten largest hold under 15%. This sample comprised PBMCs, obtained on the day of the yellow fever booster vaccination. These receptors all come from a man aged 30 to 45 who received the YFV17D yellow fever vaccine.

The V call is TRBV12-3 or TRBV12-4, the J call TRBJ1-5, with TRBD1 as a possible D gene (6 bases). Trimming took off 3 bases at V and 7 bases at J, with 16 bases between the two ends. This CDR3 comprises 15 residues. CDR3 residues: CASSLAGKGGQPQHF. The CDR3 nucleotides read TGTGCCAGCAGTTTGGCGGGAAAGGGGGGACAGCCCCAGCATTTT.

The chain combines TRBV6-5 with TRBJ2-1, with 9 bases lining up with TRBD2. CDR1 and CDR2 (germline): MNHEY, SVGAGI. Losses at the gene ends were 2 bases for V and 8 bases for J; bases not matched to a gene: 10. The CDR3 is 16 residues long. CDR3 residues: CASSYPRAGGAHEQFF. CDR3 DNA: TGTGCCAGCAGTTACCCCCGCGCGGGAGGGGCGCATGAGCAGTTCTTC.